These T cell receptor beta chains were read from a single sample in a study of CD8 T cells in ankylosing spondylitis. TCRdb reanalysed the 5' RACE reads using MiXCR and keeps one entry per CDR3 protein. The sample shows 120,000 to 150,000 distinct CDR3 sequences, roughly 8.8% of them seen only once. The source material was synovial fluid, either unsorted or a sorted T cell fraction (not recorded which). The receptor source for this set is a male donor with ankylosing spondylitis. Each CDR3 is given with its conserved first and last residue. The D gene is left open where the match is weak. The listing skips clone size in some rows; elsewhere it reads once, few, many or a size class.

J | D | V | size | CDR3 | DNA
TRBJ2-1 | TRBD2 | TRBV12-3/TRBV12-4 | many | CASSRRAGTSGNNEQFF | TGTGCCAGCAGTCGACGAGCGGGGACTAGCGGGAATAATGAGCAGTTCTTC
TRBJ1-1 | . | TRBV6-1 | many | CASSEYVGLEAFF | TGTGCCAGCAGTGAGTACGTGGGTCTTGAAGCTTTCTTT
TRBJ1-6 | TRBD1 | TRBV7-2 | many | CASSLRQGGSSPLHF | TGTGCCAGCAGCTTACGACAGGGAGGAAGTTCACCCCTCCACTTT
TRBJ2-1 | TRBD2 | TRBV6-4 | . | CASSAGTSGSNEQFF | TGTGCCAGCAGTGCCGGGACTAGCGGGAGCAATGAGCAGTTCTTC
TRBJ2-3 | TRBD2 | TRBV29-1 | many | CSVQGPSGSPDTQYF | TGCAGCGTCCAAGGGCCTAGCGGGAGCCCAGATACGCAGTATTTT
TRBJ2-2 | . | TRBV18 | few | CASSPAGMNTGELFF | TGTGCCAGCTCACCAGCGGGGATGAACACCGGGGAGCTGTTTTTT
TRBJ2-7 | . | TRBV20-1 | few | CSASSPRHSSYEQYF | TGCAGTGCTAGTAGTCCCCGCCATTCCTCCTACGAGCAGTACTTC
TRBJ1-1 | TRBD1 | TRBV6-1 | few | CASTRQGRNTEAFF | TGTGCCAGCACCAGACAGGGCCGGAACACTGAAGCTTTCTTT
TRBJ1-1 | . | TRBV28 | few | CASSSAGAENTEAFF | TGTGCCAGCAGTTCCGCGGGGGCAGAGAACACTGAAGCTTTCTTT
TRBJ2-7 | . | TRBV20-1 | many | CSARDSFGGGYEQYF | TGCAGTGCTAGAGATTCCTTTGGGGGCGGGTACGAGCAGTACTTC